The present entry profiles one TCR beta chain with its context. These data are taken from a study of cytomegalovirus exposure and HLA in healthy donors. Both 60 Vbeta primers and 13 Jbeta primers went into the PCR. The method was immunoSEQ multiplex PCR; TCRdb's version includes in-frame clones alone and lacks a portion of them. Here the sample spans roughly 190,000 clones, around 83% being singletons. Sequencing used PBMCs. This TCR was recovered from a woman aged 18-29 years in good health and CMV-seronegative.

The CDR3 sequence is CASSLESMYSNTEAFF. The CDR3 DNA reads TGTGCCAGCAGCTTAGAGAGTATGTACTCGAACACTGAAGCTTTCTTT. The V and J genes are TRBV7-6 and TRBJ1-1; no reliable D call. V was trimmed by 1 base and J by 1 base, leaving 13 bases between them. CDR3 length: 16 amino acids. The germline CDR1 and CDR2 sequences are SGHVS and FNYEAQ.